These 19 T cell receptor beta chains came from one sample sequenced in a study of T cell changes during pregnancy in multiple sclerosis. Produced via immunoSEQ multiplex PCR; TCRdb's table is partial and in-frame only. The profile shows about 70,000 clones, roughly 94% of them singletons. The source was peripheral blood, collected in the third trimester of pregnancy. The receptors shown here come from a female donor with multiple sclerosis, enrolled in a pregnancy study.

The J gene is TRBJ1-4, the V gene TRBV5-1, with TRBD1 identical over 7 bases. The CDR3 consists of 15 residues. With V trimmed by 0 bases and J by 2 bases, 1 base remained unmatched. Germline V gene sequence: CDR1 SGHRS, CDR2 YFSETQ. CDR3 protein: CASSLVTGTNEKLFF. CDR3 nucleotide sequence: TGCGCCAGCAGCTTGGTGACAGGGACTAATGAAAAACTGTTTTTT.

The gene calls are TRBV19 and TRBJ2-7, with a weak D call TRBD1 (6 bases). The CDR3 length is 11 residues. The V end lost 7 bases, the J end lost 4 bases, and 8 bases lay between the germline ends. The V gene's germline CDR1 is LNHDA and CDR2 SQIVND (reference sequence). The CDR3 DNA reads TGTGCCAGTACCGACAGGTACGAGCAGTACTTC. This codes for CASTDRYEQYF.

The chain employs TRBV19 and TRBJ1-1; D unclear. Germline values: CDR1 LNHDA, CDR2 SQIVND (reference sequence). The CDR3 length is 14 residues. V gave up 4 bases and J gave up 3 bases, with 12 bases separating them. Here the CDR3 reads CASSTTGIYTEAFF. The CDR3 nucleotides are TGTGCCAGTAGTACCACCGGGATATACACTGAAGCTTTCTTT.

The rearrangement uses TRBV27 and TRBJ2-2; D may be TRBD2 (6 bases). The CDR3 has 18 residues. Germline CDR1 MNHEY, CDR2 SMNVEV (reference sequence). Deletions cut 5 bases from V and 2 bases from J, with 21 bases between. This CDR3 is CASSHPIGGTPNTGELFF. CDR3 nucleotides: TGTGCCAGCAGTCACCCTATAGGAGGGACCCCCAACACCGGGGAGCTGTTTTTT.

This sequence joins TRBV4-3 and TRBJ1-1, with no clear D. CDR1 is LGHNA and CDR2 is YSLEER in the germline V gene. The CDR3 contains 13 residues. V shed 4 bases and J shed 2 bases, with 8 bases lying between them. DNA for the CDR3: TGCGCCAGCAGCCGGGCAGTTAACACTGAAGCTTTCTTT. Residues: CASSRAVNTEAFF.

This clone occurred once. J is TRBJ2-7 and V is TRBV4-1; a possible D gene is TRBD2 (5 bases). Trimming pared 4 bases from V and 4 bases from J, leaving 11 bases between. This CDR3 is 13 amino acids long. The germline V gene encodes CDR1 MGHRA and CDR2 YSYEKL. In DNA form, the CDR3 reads TGCGCCAGCAGCCCCCCCCGGGGATACGAGCAGTACTTC. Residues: CASSPPRGYEQYF.

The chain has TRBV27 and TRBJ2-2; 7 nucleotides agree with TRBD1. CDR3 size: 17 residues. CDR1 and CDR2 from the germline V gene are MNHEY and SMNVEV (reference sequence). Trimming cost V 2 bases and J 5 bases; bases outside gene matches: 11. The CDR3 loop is CASSLKLRDSLTGELFF. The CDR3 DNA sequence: TGTGCCAGCAGTTTAAAGTTACGGGACAGTCTAACCGGGGAGCTGTTTTTT.

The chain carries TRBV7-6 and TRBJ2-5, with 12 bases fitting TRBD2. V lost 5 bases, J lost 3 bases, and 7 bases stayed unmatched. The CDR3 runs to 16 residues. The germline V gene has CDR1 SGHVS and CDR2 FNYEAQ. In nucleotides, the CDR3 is TGTGCCAGCAGCCTCCTAGCGGGGGGGCGGGAAGAGACCCAGTACTTC. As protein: CASSLLAGGREETQYF.

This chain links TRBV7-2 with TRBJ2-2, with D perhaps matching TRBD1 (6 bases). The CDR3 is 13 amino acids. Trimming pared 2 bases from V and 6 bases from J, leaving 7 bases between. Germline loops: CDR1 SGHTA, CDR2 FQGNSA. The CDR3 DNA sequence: TGTGCCAGCAGCTTACCAGGGGCCGGGGAGCTGTTTTTT. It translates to CASSLPGAGELFF.

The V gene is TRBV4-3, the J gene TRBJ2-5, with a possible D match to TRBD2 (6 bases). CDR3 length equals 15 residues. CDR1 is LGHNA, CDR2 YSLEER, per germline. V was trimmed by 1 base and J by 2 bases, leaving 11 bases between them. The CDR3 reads CASSQVGLAQETQYF. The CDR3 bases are TGCGCCAGCAGCCAAGTCGGGCTAGCGCAAGAGACCCAGTACTTC.

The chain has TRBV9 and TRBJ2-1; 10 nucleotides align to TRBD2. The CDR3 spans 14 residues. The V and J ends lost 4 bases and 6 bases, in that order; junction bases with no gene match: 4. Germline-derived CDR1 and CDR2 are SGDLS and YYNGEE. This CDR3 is CASSPSGGANEQFF. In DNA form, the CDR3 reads TGTGCCAGCAGCCCGAGCGGGGGGGCCAATGAGCAGTTCTTC.

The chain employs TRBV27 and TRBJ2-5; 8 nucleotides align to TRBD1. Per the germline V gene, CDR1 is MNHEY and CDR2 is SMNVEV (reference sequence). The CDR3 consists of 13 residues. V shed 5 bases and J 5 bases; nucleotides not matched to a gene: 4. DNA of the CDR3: TGTGCCAGCAGTATCGACAGGGGTGAGACCCAGTACTTC. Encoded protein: CASSIDRGETQYF.

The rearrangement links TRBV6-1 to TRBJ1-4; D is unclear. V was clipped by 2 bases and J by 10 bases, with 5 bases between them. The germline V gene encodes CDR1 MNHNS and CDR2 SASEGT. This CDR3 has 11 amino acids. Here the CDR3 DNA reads TGTGCCAGCAGTGAACGGGGAAAACTGTTTTTT. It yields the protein CASSERGKLFF.

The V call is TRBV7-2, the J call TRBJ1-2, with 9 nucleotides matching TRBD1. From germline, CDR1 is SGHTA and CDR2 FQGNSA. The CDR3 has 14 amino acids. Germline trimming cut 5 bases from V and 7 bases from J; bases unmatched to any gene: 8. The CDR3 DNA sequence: TGTGCCAGCAGCCCAGGACAGGGGATCGGTGGCTACACCTTC. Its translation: CASSPGQGIGGYTF.

CDR3 sequence reads: CASSWTGLGTEAFF. DNA of the CDR3: TGTGCCAGCAGTTGGACGGGACTTGGGACTGAAGCTTTCTTT. The V gene is TRBV27, the J gene TRBJ1-1, with D possibly TRBD1 on 5 matching bases. The germline V and J ends were trimmed by 4 bases and 5 bases, with 14 bases remaining between them. The CDR3 sequence is 14 residues long. Germline loops: CDR1 MNHEY, CDR2 SMNVEV (reference sequence).

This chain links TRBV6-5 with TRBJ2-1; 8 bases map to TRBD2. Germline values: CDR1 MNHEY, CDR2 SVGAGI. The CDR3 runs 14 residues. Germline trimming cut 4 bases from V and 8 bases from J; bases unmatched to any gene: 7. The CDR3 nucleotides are TGTGCCAGCAGTTCCCCGGGGGGGAGGTATGAGCAGTTCTTC. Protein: CASSSPGGRYEQFF.

The CDR3 sequence: CASSYFRGTGANVLTF. The CDR3 bases are TGTGCCAGCAGTTACTTTAGGGGGACTGGGGCCAACGTCCTGACTTTC. The rearrangement joins TRBV27 to TRBJ2-6; possible D gene TRBD1, 6 bases. The germline V gene encodes CDR1 MNHEY and CDR2 SMNVEV (reference sequence). CDR3 length: 16 amino acids. V was trimmed by 4 bases and J by 2 bases, leaving 12 bases between them.

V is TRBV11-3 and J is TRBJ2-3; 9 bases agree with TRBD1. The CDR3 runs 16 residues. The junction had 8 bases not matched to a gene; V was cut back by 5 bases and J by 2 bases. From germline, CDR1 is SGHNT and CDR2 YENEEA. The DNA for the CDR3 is TGTGCCAGCAGCCCAGGGACAGGGAAGACCACAGATACGCAGTATTTT. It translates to CASSPGTGKTTDTQYF.

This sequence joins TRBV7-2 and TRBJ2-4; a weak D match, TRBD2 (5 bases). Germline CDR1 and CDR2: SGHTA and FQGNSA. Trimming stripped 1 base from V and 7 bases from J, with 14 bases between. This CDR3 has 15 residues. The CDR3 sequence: CASSLVILPGNIQYF. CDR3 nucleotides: TGTGCCAGCAGCTTAGTAATACTGCCGGGGAACATTCAGTACTTC.